This T cell receptor (beta chain) appears in the sequencing data of a study of shared clonotypes between healthy human individuals. The protocol was immunoSEQ multiplex PCR, while the TCRdb copy is restricted to in-frame clones and leaves out a portion. The sample holds around 2.3 million clones, roughly 95% seen once. This CDR3 spans 16 amino acids. V dropped 1 base and J dropped 0 bases, with 10 bases sitting between them. Germline CDR1 is SGHTA and CDR2 is FQGTGA. Negatively enriched CD4+ T cells were divided by CD45RA into naive and memory. The chain uses TRBV7-3 and TRBJ1-3, with D unresolved. The sample taken for sequencing was naive CD4+ T cells sorted from blood. Stated subset: CD45RA+ positively selected. The receptor's source is a man between 18 and 29 years old in good health. The CDR3: CASSLSGYRSGNTIYF. The CDR3 region has the DNA TGTGCCAGCAGCTTAAGCGGGTACCGCTCTGGAAACACCATATATTTT.